This T cell receptor (beta chain) was documented in a study of cytomegalovirus exposure and HLA in healthy donors. The germline V gene has CDR1 LNHDA and CDR2 SQIVND (reference sequence). Trimming cost V 5 bases and J 7 bases; bases outside gene matches: 16. The CDR3 is 17 amino acids. The PCR had 60 Vbeta and 13 Jbeta primers. The assay was immunoSEQ multiplex PCR, and TCRdb's table has in-frame clones only and misses some. The sample has more than 95,000 clones, around 75% seen once; the top ten hold less than 9.5%. The sequenced sample consisted of PBMCs. The gene calls are TRBV19 and TRBJ2-1; 8 bases map to TRBD2. The receptor was derived from a woman in her fifties or sixties in good health and CMV-seropositive. This CDR3 is CASSLYSGAVVRNEQFF. The CDR3 nucleotides are TGTGCCAGTAGTCTATATAGCGGGGCCGTGGTACGGAATGAGCAGTTCTTC.